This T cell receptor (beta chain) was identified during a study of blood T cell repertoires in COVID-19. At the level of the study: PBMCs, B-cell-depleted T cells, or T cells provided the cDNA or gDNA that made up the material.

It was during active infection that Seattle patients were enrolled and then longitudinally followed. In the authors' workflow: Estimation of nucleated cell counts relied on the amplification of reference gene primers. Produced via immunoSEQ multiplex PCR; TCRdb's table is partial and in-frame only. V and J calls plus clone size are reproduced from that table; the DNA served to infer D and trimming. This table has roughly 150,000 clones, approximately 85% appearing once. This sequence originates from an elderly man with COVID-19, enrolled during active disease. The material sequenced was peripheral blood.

The CDR3 bases are TGCGCCAGCAGCTTGGGCGGGAGGGGGCGTGTTGAAAAACTGTTTTTT. As protein: CASSLGGRGRVEKLFF. The gene calls are TRBV5-1 and TRBJ1-4; 7 bases agree with TRBD1. Trimming cost V 0 bases and J 7 bases; bases outside gene matches: 9. The CDR3 loop spans 16 amino acids. Germline CDR1 is SGHRS and CDR2 is YFSETQ.